This TCR beta chain came from a study of blood T cell repertoires in COVID-19. For the study at large: PBMCs, B-cell-depleted T cells, or T cells were the source of the cDNA or gDNA that made up the material.

Original analysis: Estimates of nucleated cell counts were drawn from the amplification of reference gene primers. The repertoire was sequenced with immunoSEQ multiplex PCR; TCRdb's copy has only in-frame clones and lacks some. V, J and clone size are those of that table, while D and trimming were read from the DNA. The table has 30,000 to 40,000 clones, roughly nine tenths seen once. The germline V gene has CDR1 LNHNV and CDR2 YYDKDF (reference sequence). V lost 0 bases to trimming and J lost 6 bases; unmatched junction nucleotides: 7. The length of the CDR3 is 16 residues. The sample holds a few counts of this clone.

This clonotype was obtained from a woman aged 30 to 39 in a cohort sampled during active COVID-19. The sequenced sample was peripheral blood. V and J are TRBV15 and TRBJ2-1; the match to TRBD2 covers 8 bases. The CDR3 DNA reads TGTGCCACCAGCAGAGATCTAGTCGCGGGAGGCAATGAGCAGTTCTTC. It translates to CATSRDLVAGGNEQFF.